The clone carrying this TCR beta chain occurred once. Its matching antigen is unknown. The sample comes from a study of T cells in localized non-small cell lung cancer. Data came from immunoSEQ multiplex PCR; TCRdb stores just in-frame clones and leaves some out. Of about 76,000 clones in the sample, approximately 88% are singletons; the top ten hold approximately 1.2%. Regarding the study as a whole: Heterogeneity cannot be ruled out, as sequencing used one tumor region only. Longer overall survival was seen with higher T cell density measured in blood. Adjacent uninvolved lung tissue had the highest T cell clonality, exceeding tumor.

Trimming left V 5 bases short and J 0 bases short, with 22 bases between. CDR1 is SGHTA, CDR2 FQGNSA, per germline. The CDR3 is made up of 18 amino acids. Material: peripheral blood, obtained before any cancer treatment. The chain uses TRBV7-2 and TRBJ1-2; D ambiguous. The sequence was obtained from an older female donor with stage I lung adenocarcinoma. The DNA for the CDR3 is TGTGCCAGCAGCCCCCAGGCGCAGAATTTCCTGCCTAACTATGGCTACACCTTC. Residues: CASSPQAQNFLPNYGYTF.